These T cell receptor beta chains were read from a single sample in a study of blood T cell repertoires in COVID-19. Sequencing was performed with immunoSEQ multiplex PCR; in TCRdb, only in-frame clones are kept and a portion is missing. The sample consists of approximately 210,000 clones, around 82% of them appearing once. The sample taken for sequencing was peripheral blood. These TCRs come from a man aged 45-65 years with active or convalescent COVID-19. Each CDR3 is given with its conserved first and last residue. Fields, in order: clone size, CDR3 length, D gene, J gene, V gene, CDR3 protein, CDR3 DNA. The D gene is left open where the match is weak. Where a row states a size, it is once, few, many or the class of an expanded clone; other rows omit it.

. 17 . TRBJ2-7 TRBV4-1 CASSLMSGGLQAYEQYF TGCGCCAGCAGCCTCATGTCGGGGGGCCTTCAGGCCTACGAGCAGTACTTC
once 14 . TRBJ1-3 TRBV19 CASSQGSSGNTIYF TGTGCCAGTAGTCAGGGATCCTCTGGAAACACCATATATTTT
. 15 TRBD2 TRBJ2-7 TRBV23-1 CASSQLAGASYEQYF TGCGCCAGCAGTCAACTAGCGGGGGCCTCCTACGAGCAGTACTTC
few 12 TRBD1 TRBJ2-7 TRBV29-1 CSSLRQGGEQYF TGCAGCTCCCTCCGACAGGGCGGCGAGCAGTACTTC
few 12 . TRBJ1-2 TRBV5-1 CASSLNSYGYTF TGCGCCAGCAGCTTGAACAGCTATGGCTACACCTTC
. 13 . TRBJ1-2 TRBV9 CASSVDRNYGYTF TGTGCCAGCAGCGTAGACAGAAACTATGGCTACACCTTC
few 16 . TRBJ2-7 TRBV28 CASSTLWRASSYEQYF TGTGCCAGCAGTACCCTTTGGCGGGCTAGCTCCTACGAGCAGTACTTC
few 15 . TRBJ1-5 TRBV11-2 CASSLRGQKGQPQHF TGTGCCAGCAGCTTACGCGGACAGAAGGGTCAGCCCCAGCATTTT
. 13 . TRBJ1-6 TRBV3-1/TRBV3-2 CASRAGYNSPLHF TGTGCCAGCAGGGCAGGTTATAATTCACCCCTCCACTTT
. 15 TRBD2 TRBJ2-7 TRBV5-1 CASSRTSGPSYEQYF TGCGCCAGCAGCCGGACTAGTGGGCCTTCCTACGAGCAGTACTTC
. 16 TRBD2 TRBJ2-2 TRBV19 CASSLRTSGGSGELFF TGTGCCAGTAGTCTAAGGACTAGCGGGGGGTCCGGGGAGCTGTTTTTT
once 17 . TRBJ1-5 TRBV3-1/TRBV3-2 CASSWEGGKQSNQPQHF TGTGCCAGCAGCTGGGAGGGCGGAAAGCAGAGCAATCAGCCCCAGCATTTT
. 16 TRBD1 TRBJ1-6 TRBV30 CAWSAAGTGYNSPLHF TGTGCCTGGAGCGCCGCCGGGACAGGTTATAATTCACCCCTCCACTTT
. 15 TRBD1 TRBJ1-1 TRBV4-1 CASSQGTGAIPEAFF TGCGCCAGCAGCCAAGGGACAGGGGCCATTCCTGAAGCTTTCTTT
. 13 . TRBJ2-7 TRBV10-3 CASSEQGSYEQYF TGTGCATCTAGTGAGCAGGGGTCCTACGAGCAGTACTTC
once 13 TRBD1 TRBJ2-7 TRBV5-8 CASRETGAGEQYF TGTGCCAGCAGAGAGACAGGGGCAGGCGAGCAGTACTTC
. 16 TRBD2 TRBJ2-7 TRBV6-1 CASSEALGGADYEQYF TGTGCCAGCAGTGAAGCGCTGGGAGGGGCAGACTACGAGCAGTACTTC
. 13 . TRBJ2-7 TRBV25-1 CASTGDLGGEQYF TGTGCCAGCACCGGGGACCTCGGGGGAGAGCAGTACTTC
. 15 . TRBJ1-3 TRBV29-1 CSVPIRTASGNTIYF TGCAGCGTCCCCATTAGGACAGCCTCTGGAAACACCATATATTTT
. 11 . TRBJ1-1 TRBV30 CASHRTFEAFF TGTGCCTCACATCGGACATTTGAAGCTTTCTTT
. 15 TRBD2 TRBJ2-5 TRBV2 CASSEIAGEWETQYF TGTGCCAGCAGTGAAATAGCGGGGGAATGGGAGACCCAGTACTTC
. 16 TRBD1 TRBJ2-1 TRBV18 CASSPPQGASYNEQFF TGTGCCAGCTCACCACCACAGGGGGCCTCCTACAATGAGCAGTTCTTC
. 11 . TRBJ1-2 TRBV27 CASRGGVGYTF TGTGCCAGCAGGGGAGGGGTTGGCTACACCTTC
. 15 TRBD1 TRBJ2-7 TRBV27 CASSPTGTDHYEQYF TGTGCCAGCAGTCCCACCGGGACAGATCACTACGAGCAGTACTTC
. 12 . TRBJ1-6 TRBV5-1 CASSSLNSPLHF TGCGCCAGCAGCTCCCTGAATTCACCCCTCCACTTT
once 14 . TRBJ1-2 TRBV7-2 CASSLVRDNYGYTF TGTGCCAGCAGCTTAGTCAGGGATAACTATGGCTACACCTTC
. 15 . TRBJ2-1 TRBV15 CATRPISGTYNEQFF TGTGCCACCAGACCAATTAGCGGTACCTACAATGAGCAGTTCTTC
. 17 . TRBJ1-6 TRBV25-1 CASSEILPGSYNSPLHF TGTGCCAGCAGTGAAATCCTCCCGGGCTCCTATAATTCACCCCTCCACTTT
. 15 TRBD2 TRBJ2-1 TRBV7-2 CASSLVGGRGNEQFF TGTGCCAGCAGCTTAGTGGGCGGGAGGGGCAATGAGCAGTTCTTC
. 11 . TRBJ2-1 TRBV29-1 CSVLLRNEQFF TGCAGCGTCTTATTGAGGAATGAGCAGTTCTTC
. 16 . TRBJ1-1 TRBV7-9 CASSLGWGHSNTEAFF TGTGCCAGCAGCTTAGGGTGGGGCCATTCGAACACTGAAGCTTTCTTT
once 16 TRBD1 TRBJ2-1 TRBV6-2/TRBV6-3 CASSFRDRTLGNEQFF TGTGCCAGCAGTTTCCGGGACAGGACCCTTGGCAATGAGCAGTTCTTC
. 11 . TRBJ1-2 TRBV30 CALSPSRGYTF TGTGCCCTATCCCCAAGTCGGGGCTACACCTTC
. 15 . TRBJ1-1 TRBV6-5 CASSYLLGINTEAFF TGTGCCAGCAGTTACTTACTAGGGATTAATACTGAAGCTTTCTTT
few 17 TRBD2 TRBJ2-1 TRBV29-1 CSVDRGTTSGRANEQFF TGCAGCGTTGATCGAGGCACGACTAGCGGGAGGGCCAATGAGCAGTTCTTC
. 12 TRBD2 TRBJ2-7 TRBV11-3 CASSRGGYEQYF TGTGCCAGCAGCCGCGGGGGCTACGAGCAGTACTTC
. 14 TRBD1 TRBJ1-2 TRBV15 CATSRPDLGQSYTF TGTGCCACCAGCAGACCTGACCTGGGACAGAGCTACACCTTC
once 15 TRBD2 TRBJ2-1 TRBV7-9 CASSLAGLAGDEQFF TGTGCCAGCAGCTTAGCGGGACTAGCGGGAGATGAGCAGTTCTTC
. 13 . TRBJ1-1 TRBV7-8 CASTSRGGTEAFF TGTGCCAGCACCTCGCGAGGGGGAACTGAAGCTTTCTTT
once 18 . TRBJ1-1 TRBV21-1 CASISIARTGSPNTEAFF TGTGCCAGCATCTCAATCGCCAGGACAGGGAGCCCCAACACTGAAGCTTTCTTT
. 14 TRBD1 TRBJ2-5 TRBV20-1 CSASGQDAQETQYF TGCAGTGCTAGTGGACAGGACGCCCAAGAGACCCAGTACTTC
. 17 . TRBJ1-6 TRBV5-8 CASSLVAAPVNNSPLHF TGTGCCAGCAGCTTGGTGGCGGCGCCGGTAAATAATTCACCCCTCCACTTT
few 13 . TRBJ1-1 TRBV19 CASSIAGDTEAFF TGTGCCAGTAGTATTGCAGGGGACACTGAAGCTTTCTTT
once 14 . TRBJ1-3 TRBV2 CASGEVASGNTIYF TGTGCCAGCGGGGAGGTGGCTTCAGGAAACACCATATATTTT
. 14 TRBD2 TRBJ2-2 TRBV6-5 CASRPGGGTGELFF TGTGCCAGCAGACCGGGGGGGGGCACCGGGGAGCTGTTTTTT
few 14 . TRBJ2-7 TRBV19 CASSFQGTSYEQYF TGTGCCAGTAGTTTCCAGGGCACTTCCTACGAGCAGTACTTC
many 15 . TRBJ1-1 TRBV15 CATSSGFRGDPEAFF TGTGCCACCAGCAGTGGGTTCAGGGGAGACCCTGAAGCTTTCTTT
. 16 TRBD1 TRBJ1-2 TRBV3-1/TRBV3-2 CASSQEYRGSYYGYTF TGTGCCAGCAGCCAAGAATACAGGGGGAGTTACTATGGCTACACCTTC
few 15 TRBD2 TRBJ2-5 TRBV7-9 CASSLGLAGLETQYF TGTGCCAGCAGCTTGGGACTAGCGGGGTTAGAGACCCAGTACTTC